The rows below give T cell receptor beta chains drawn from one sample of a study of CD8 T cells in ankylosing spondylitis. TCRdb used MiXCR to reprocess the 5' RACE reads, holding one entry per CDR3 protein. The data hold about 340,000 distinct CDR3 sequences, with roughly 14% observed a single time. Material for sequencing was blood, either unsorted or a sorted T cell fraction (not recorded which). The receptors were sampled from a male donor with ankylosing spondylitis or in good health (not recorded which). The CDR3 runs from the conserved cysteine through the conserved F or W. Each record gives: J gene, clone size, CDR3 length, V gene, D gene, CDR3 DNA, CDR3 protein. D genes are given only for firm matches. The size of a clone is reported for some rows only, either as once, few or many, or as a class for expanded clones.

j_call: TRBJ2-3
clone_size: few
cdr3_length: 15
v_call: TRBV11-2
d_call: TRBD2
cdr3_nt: TGTGCCAGCAGCTTAAGCGGGAGGGGCCCAGATACGCAGTATTTT
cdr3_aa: CASSLSGRGPDTQYF

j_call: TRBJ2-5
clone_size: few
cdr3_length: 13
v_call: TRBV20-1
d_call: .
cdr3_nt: TGCAGTGCTAGGGAGGGCAGGGTCGAGACCCAGTACTTC
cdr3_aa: CSAREGRVETQYF

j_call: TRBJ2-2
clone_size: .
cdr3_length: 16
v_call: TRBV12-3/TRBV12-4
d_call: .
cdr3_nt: TGTGCCACCCATGGTGGAGGGGCCGCGAACACCGGGGAGCTGTTTTTT
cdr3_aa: CATHGGGAANTGELFF

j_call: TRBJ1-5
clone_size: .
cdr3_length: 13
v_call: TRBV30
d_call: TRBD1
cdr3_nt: TGTGCCTCCTCAGGGGGCGCGGGGCAGCCCCAGCATTTT
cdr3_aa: CASSGGAGQPQHF

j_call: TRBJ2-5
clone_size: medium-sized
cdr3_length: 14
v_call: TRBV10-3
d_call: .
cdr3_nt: TGTGCCACCGGGCCAGTCGGGCGTGGGGAGACCCAGTACTTC
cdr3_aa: CATGPVGRGETQYF

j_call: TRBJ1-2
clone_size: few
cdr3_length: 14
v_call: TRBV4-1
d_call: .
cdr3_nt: TGCGCCAGCAGCCAAGAGGACGGAATCTATGGCTACACCTTC
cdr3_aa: CASSQEDGIYGYTF

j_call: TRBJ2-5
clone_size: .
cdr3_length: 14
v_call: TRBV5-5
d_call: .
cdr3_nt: TGTGCCAGCAGCCCTGGGTCCATAGAGGAGACCCAGTACTTC
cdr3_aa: CASSPGSIEETQYF

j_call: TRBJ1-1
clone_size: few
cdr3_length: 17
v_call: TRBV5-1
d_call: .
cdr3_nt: TGCGCCAGCAGCTTTAAAGATCAACCGTATGAGAACACTGAAGCTTTCTTT
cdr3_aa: CASSFKDQPYENTEAFF

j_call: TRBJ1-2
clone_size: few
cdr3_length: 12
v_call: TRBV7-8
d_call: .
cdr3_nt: TGTGCCAGCGGATTATCAGAGGTGGGCTACACCTTC
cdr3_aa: CASGLSEVGYTF

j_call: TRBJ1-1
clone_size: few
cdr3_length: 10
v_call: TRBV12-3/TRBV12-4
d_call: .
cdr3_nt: TGTGCCAGCTACGGCACTGAAGCTTTCTTT
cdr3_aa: CASYGTEAFF

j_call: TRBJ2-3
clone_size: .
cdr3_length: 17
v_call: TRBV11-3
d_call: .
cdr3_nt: TGTGCCAGCAGCTTAGATCCCCTCCGGGTTAGCACAGATACGCAGTATTTT
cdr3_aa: CASSLDPLRVSTDTQYF

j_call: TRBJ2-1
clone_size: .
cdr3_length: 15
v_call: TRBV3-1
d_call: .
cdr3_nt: TGTGCCAGCAGCCAAGATAAAACAGGCGGAGGGGAGCAGTTCTTC
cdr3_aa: CASSQDKTGGGEQFF

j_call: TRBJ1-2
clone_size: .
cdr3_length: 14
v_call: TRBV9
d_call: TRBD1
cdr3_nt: TGTGCCAGCAGCGTTTCTACGACAGGGGCGCCCTACACCTTC
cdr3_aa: CASSVSTTGAPYTF

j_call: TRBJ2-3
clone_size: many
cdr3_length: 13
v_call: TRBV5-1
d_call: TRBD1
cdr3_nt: TGCGCCAGCAGCTCTGGGACAGCGGATACGCAGTATTTT
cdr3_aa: CASSSGTADTQYF

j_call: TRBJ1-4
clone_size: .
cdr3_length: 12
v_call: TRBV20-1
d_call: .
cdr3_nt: TGCAGTGCTAGAGCGCGAGGTGAAAAACTGTTTTTT
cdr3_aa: CSARARGEKLFF

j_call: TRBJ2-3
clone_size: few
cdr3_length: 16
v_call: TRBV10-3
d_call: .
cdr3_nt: TGTGCCATCAGTGAGTCTCAGCGGGTTAGCACAGATACGCAGTATTTT
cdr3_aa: CAISESQRVSTDTQYF

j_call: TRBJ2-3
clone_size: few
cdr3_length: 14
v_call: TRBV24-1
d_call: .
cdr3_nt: TGTGCCACCAGCCCCGGAGGGAGCACAGATACGCAGTATTTT
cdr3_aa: CATSPGGSTDTQYF

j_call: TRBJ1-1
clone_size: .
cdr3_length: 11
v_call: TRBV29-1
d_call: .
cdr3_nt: TGCAGCGAAAGGACACCGACTGAAGCTTTCTTT
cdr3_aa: CSERTPTEAFF

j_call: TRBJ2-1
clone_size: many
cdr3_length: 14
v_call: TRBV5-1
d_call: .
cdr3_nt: TGCGCCAGCAGCTTGGGCCCACAGCCCGGTGAGCAGTTCTTC
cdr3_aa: CASSLGPQPGEQFF

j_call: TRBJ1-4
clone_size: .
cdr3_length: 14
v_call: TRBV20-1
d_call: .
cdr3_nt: TGCAGTGCCGCGGGCGGGTGGGAAAATGAAAAACTGTTTTTT
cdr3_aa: CSAAGGWENEKLFF

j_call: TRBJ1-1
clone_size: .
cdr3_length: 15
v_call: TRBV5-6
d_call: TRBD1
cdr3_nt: TGTGCCAGCAGCTTGAGAGGGGGCGCTTTCCGTGGAGCTTTCTTT
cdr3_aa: CASSLRGGAFRGAFF

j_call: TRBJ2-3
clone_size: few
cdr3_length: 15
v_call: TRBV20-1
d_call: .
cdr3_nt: TGCAGTGCTCTGAGGGCCGCGGGCAGCACAGATACGCAGTATTTT
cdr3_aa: CSALRAAGSTDTQYF

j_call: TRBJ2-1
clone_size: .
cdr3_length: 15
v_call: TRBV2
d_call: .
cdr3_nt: TGTGCCAGCGTCTTGGAGGGGCAAGGATACAATGAGCAGTTCTTC
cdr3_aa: CASVLEGQGYNEQFF

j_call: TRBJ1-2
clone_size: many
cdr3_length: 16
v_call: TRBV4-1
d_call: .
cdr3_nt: TGCGCCAGCAGCCAGCCGGGACTTAGAGCTAACTATGGCTACACCTTC
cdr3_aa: CASSQPGLRANYGYTF

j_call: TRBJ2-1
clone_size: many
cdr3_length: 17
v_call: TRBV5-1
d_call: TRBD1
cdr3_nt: TGCGCCAGCAGCCAACAGCCGGGACAGGGTCCTTACAATGAGCAGTTCTTC
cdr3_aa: CASSQQPGQGPYNEQFF

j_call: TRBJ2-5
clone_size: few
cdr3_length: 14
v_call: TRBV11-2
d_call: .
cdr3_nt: TGTGCCAGCAGCTTTTCACAGAAAGAAGAGACCCAGTACTTC
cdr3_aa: CASSFSQKEETQYF

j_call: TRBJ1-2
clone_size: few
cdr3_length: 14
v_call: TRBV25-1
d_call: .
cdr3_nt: TGTGCCAGCAGGGGGACGGGGGACAACTATGGCTACACCTTC
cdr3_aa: CASRGTGDNYGYTF

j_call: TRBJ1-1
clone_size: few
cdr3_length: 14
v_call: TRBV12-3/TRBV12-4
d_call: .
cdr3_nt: TGTGCCAGCAGTGTCCAGGGGTTGATCACTGAAGCTTTCTTT
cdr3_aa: CASSVQGLITEAFF

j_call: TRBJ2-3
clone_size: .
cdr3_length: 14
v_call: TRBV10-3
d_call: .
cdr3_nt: TGTGCCATCAGTGGGAGGGCTGGGGCAGATACGCAGTATTTT
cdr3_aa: CAISGRAGADTQYF

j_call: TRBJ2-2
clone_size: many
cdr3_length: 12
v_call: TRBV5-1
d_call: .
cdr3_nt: TGTGCCAGCAGCCTTCTTACCGGGGAGCTGTTTTTT
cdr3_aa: CASSLLTGELFF

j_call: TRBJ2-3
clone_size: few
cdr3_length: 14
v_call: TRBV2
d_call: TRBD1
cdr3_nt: TGTGCCAGCAGTGTGGACAGGGACACAGATACGCAGTATTTT
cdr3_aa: CASSVDRDTDTQYF

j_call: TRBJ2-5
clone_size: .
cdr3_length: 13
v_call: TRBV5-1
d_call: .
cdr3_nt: TGCGCCAGCAGCGACCAGCGGGAAGAGACCCAGTACTTC
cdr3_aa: CASSDQREETQYF

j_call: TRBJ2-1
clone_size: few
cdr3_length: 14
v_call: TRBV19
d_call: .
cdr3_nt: TGTGCCAGTAGTAGGTCACGGTATGACAATGAGCAGTTCTTC
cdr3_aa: CASSRSRYDNEQFF

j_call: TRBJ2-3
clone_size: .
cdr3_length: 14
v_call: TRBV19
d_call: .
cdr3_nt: TGTGCCAGTAGTATAGAGGGGGGCTCAGATACGCAGTATTTT
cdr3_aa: CASSIEGGSDTQYF

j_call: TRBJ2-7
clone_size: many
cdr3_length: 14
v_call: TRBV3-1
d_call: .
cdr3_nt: TGTGCCAGCAGCCGGCCGGGCGGAACCTACGAGCAGTACTTC
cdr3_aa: CASSRPGGTYEQYF

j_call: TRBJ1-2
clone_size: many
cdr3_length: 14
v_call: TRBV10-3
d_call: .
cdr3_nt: TGTGCCATCAGTGGGGGAGGGGAAGACTATGGCTACACCTTC
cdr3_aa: CAISGGGEDYGYTF

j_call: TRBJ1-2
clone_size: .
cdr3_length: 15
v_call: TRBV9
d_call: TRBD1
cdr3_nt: TGTGCCAGCAGCGTATTTCAGGGGGCTACAGATGGCTACACCTTC
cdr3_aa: CASSVFQGATDGYTF

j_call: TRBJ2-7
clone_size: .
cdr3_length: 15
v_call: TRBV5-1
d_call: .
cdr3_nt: TGCGCCAGCAGCTTGGAGGGGACACCTTCCTACGAGCAGTACTTC
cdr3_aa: CASSLEGTPSYEQYF

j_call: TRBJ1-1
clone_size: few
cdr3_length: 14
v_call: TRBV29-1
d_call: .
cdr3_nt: TGCAGCGTAGGGACATACCGAAGGAACACTGAAGCTTTCTTT
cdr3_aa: CSVGTYRRNTEAFF

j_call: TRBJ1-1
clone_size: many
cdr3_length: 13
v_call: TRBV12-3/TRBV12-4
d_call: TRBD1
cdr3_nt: TGTGCCAGCAGTTTGGAGGGGGCTGGTGAAGCTTTCTTT
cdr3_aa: CASSLEGAGEAFF

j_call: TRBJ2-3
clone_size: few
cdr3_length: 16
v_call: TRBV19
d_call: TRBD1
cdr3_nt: TGTGCCAGTAGCCCCGTGACAGGGGGGATAACAGATACGCAGTATTTT
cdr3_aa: CASSPVTGGITDTQYF

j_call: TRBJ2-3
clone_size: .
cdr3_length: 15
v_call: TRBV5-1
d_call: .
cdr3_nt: TGCGCCAGCAGCTTGGTACAGCTTAGCACAGATACGCAGTATTTT
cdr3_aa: CASSLVQLSTDTQYF

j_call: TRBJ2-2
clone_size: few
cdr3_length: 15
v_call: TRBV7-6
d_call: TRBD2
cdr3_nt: TGTGCCAGCAGCTCACTAGCGGGAACCACCGGGGAGCTGTTTTTT
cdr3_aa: CASSSLAGTTGELFF

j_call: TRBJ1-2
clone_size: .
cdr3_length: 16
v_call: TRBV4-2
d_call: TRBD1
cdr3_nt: TGTGCCAGCAGCCAAGAAACAGGGGGGACCGGCTATGGCTACACCTTC
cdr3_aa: CASSQETGGTGYGYTF

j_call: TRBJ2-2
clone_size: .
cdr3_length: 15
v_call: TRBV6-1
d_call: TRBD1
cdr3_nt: TGTGCCAGCCGGACAGGCCAACTAAACACCGGGGAGCTGTTTTTT
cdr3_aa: CASRTGQLNTGELFF

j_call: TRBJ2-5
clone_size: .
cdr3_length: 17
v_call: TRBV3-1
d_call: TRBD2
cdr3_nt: TGTGCCAGCAGCCAAGCAGCTAGCGGTTTAAGACAAGAGACCCAGTACTTC
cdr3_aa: CASSQAASGLRQETQYF

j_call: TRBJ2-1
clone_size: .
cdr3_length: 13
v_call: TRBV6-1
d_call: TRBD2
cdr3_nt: TGTGCCAGCAGATCTAGCGGGGGGAATGAGCAGTTCTTC
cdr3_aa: CASRSSGGNEQFF

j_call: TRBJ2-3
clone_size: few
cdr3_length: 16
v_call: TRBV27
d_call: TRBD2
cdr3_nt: TGTGCCAGCGGCTGGGGACGCGGGGGGGCCTTAGATACGCAGTATTTT
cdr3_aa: CASGWGRGGALDTQYF